These 32 T cell receptor beta chains were all obtained from the same sample, sequenced in a study of CD8 T cells in ankylosing spondylitis. Study-level findings and limits: For ankylosing spondylitis blood, a TCR beta motif of 7 to 9 highly homologous variants appeared characteristic.

TCRdb called the 5' RACE reads again in MiXCR, with one record for every CDR3 protein. The sample carries some 700,000 distinct CDR3 sequences, around 20% recorded once. These receptors lack a known antigen. Sequenced sample: blood, either unsorted or a sorted T cell fraction (not recorded which). The receptors derive from a male donor with ankylosing spondylitis.

V usage is TRBV5-6 and J usage is TRBJ1-1; 8 nucleotides match TRBD1. The germline gives CDR1 SGHDT, CDR2 YYEEEE. The CDR3 runs 12 residues. The V segment lost 2 bases and the J segment 9 bases; nucleotides outside the gene matches: 3. The CDR3 reads CASSFGTGQAFF. The DNA for the CDR3 is TGTGCCAGCAGCTTCGGGACAGGTCAAGCTTTCTTT.

This clonotype has just a few counts. The chain employs TRBV7-9 and TRBJ2-1; 10 bases fit TRBD2. The length of the CDR3 is 15 residues. V shed 5 bases, J shed 2 bases, and the junction held 3 bases outside the gene matches. Germline assignment: CDR1 SEHNR and CDR2 FQNEAQ (reference sequence). CDR3 DNA sequence: TGTGCCAGCAGCAGCGGGAGGGACGCCTACAATGAGCAGTTCTTC. Its translation is CASSSGRDAYNEQFF.

In this sample, this clonotype turned up many times. The J gene is TRBJ2-3, the V gene TRBV15, with TRBD2 identical over 9 bases. This CDR3 is built from 17 residues. After removal of 0 bases from V and 6 bases from J, the junction contained 10 bases not matched to a gene. Germline CDR1 and CDR2: LNHNV and YYDKDF (reference sequence). Written as DNA, the CDR3 is TGTGCCACCAGCAGAGAAGTAGCGGGAGATATTTCGGATACGCAGTATTTT. Protein product: CATSREVAGDISDTQYF.

The J gene is TRBJ2-1, the V gene TRBV28; maybe TRBD1 (5 bases). V shed 4 bases and J shed 5 bases, with 21 bases lying between them. CDR1 is MDHEN, CDR2 SYDVKM, per germline. This CDR3 has 17 residues. CDR3 region: CASSSTGHPGPHNEQFF. The CDR3 DNA sequence: TGTGCCAGCAGTTCCACCGGACATCCAGGCCCCCACAATGAGCAGTTCTTC.

The table lists this clonotype with a few counts. The rearrangement joins TRBV5-1 to TRBJ2-5; D assignment may be TRBD1 or TRBD2 (5 bases each). There are 15 residues in the CDR3. Germline V CDR1 and CDR2: SGHRS, YFSETQ. Trimming left V 9 bases short and J 0 bases short, with 18 bases between. The CDR3 bases are TGCGCCACCCGTGGGGGAACGGGGCACCAAGAGACCCAGTACTTC. It translates to CATRGGTGHQETQYF.

The table lists this clonotype with a few counts. The chain has TRBV9 and TRBJ2-3, with 8 bases aligning to TRBD1. Germline V CDR1 and CDR2: SGDLS, YYNGEE. V lost 2 bases to trimming and J lost 2 bases; unmatched junction nucleotides: 4. CDR3 size: 15 residues. This CDR3 reads CASSVTGDDTDTQYF. The DNA for the CDR3 is TGTGCCAGCAGCGTGACAGGGGATGACACAGATACGCAGTATTTT. Full variable domain (remainder filled in from reference TRBV9 and TRBJ2-3): DSGVTQTPKHLITATGQRVTLRCSPRSGDLSVYWYQQSLDQGLQFLIQYYNGEERAKGNILERFSAQQFPDLHSELNLSSLELGDSALYFCASSVTGDDTDTQYFGPGTRLTVL.

The sample holds many counts of this clonotype. The chain uses TRBV29-1 and TRBJ1-1, with D possibly matching TRBD1 (6 bases). Trimming stripped 5 bases from V and 1 base from J, with 17 bases between. Germline lookup yields CDR1 SQVTM and CDR2 ANQGSEA. The CDR3 totals 15 residues. The CDR3 loop reads CSVFSKGRGNTEAFF. CDR3 DNA sequence: TGCAGCGTTTTTTCGAAGGGCAGGGGGAACACTGAAGCTTTCTTT.

V is TRBV4-3 and J is TRBJ2-7, with D possibly TRBD2 on 6 matching bases. The V end lost 0 bases, the J end lost 1 base, and 10 bases lay between the germline ends. The CDR3 loop spans 15 amino acids. CDR1 is LGHNA and CDR2 is YSLEER in the germline V gene. CDR3 sequence (DNA): TGCGCCAGCAGCCAAGATAAGGCGGGGTCCTACGAGCAGTACTTC. It encodes CASSQDKAGSYEQYF.

This clonotype appeared a few times. V is TRBV12-3 or TRBV12-4 and J is TRBJ2-1; D ambiguous. V was cut by 6 bases and J by 9 bases, with 12 bases left in between. This CDR3 has 12 amino acids. The CDR3 region has the DNA TGTGCCAGCAGCTTGGACCTACCTGAGCAGTTCTTC. It yields the protein CASSLDLPEQFF.

This clonotype appeared a few times. The rearrangement joins TRBV27 to TRBJ1-5, with 7 bases that match TRBD1. Losses at the gene ends were 6 bases for V and 3 bases for J; bases not matched to a gene: 2. Germline loops: CDR1 MNHEY, CDR2 SMNVEV (reference sequence). This CDR3 is built from 13 residues. Written as DNA, the CDR3 is TGTGCCAGCAGGGGACAGAACAATCAGCCCCAGCATTTT. Protein product: CASRGQNNQPQHF.

This clonotype was seen a few times. The chain has TRBV29-1 and TRBJ1-2, with 7 bases lining up with TRBD1. Trimming at V came to 5 bases and at J to 8 bases, leaving 17 bases not matched to a gene. The CDR3 contains 15 residues. Looked up from germline, CDR1 is SQVTM and CDR2 is ANQGSEA. Written as DNA, the CDR3 is TGCAGCGTTATGGGACAGCACTCCGAACGGAGCGGCTACACCTTC. It is translated as CSVMGQHSERSGYTF.

This clonotype has more than one count but fewer than ten. The rearrangement links TRBV12-3 or TRBV12-4 to TRBJ2-1, with 8 bases that match TRBD1. With 6 bases clipped from V and 9 bases from J, the junction kept 7 bases outside the gene matches. The CDR3 sequence is 13 residues long. Here the CDR3 reads CASSIGQGREQFF. CDR3 DNA: TGTGCCAGCAGCATAGGACAGGGTCGTGAGCAGTTCTTC.

The table lists this clonotype with many counts. V is TRBV6-5 and J is TRBJ1-5, with a weak D call TRBD1 (5 bases). The V and J ends lost 2 bases and 7 bases respectively, with 12 bases between them. The CDR3 contains 14 residues. Germline values: CDR1 MNHEY, CDR2 SVGAGI. DNA for the CDR3: TGTGCCAGCAGTTACGCAGGGACTGGGCAGCCCCAGCATTTT. Translated, it gives CASSYAGTGQPQHF.

This chain uses TRBV29-1 with TRBJ2-1; 9 bases fit TRBD2. Trimming removed 4 bases from V and 3 bases from J; junction bases left unmatched: 10. This CDR3 is 16 amino acids long. The germline V gene has CDR1 SQVTM and CDR2 ANQGSEA. Here the CDR3 reads CSVGPDASGVYNEQFF. CDR3 bases: TGCAGCGTTGGCCCCGATGCTAGCGGGGTCTACAATGAGCAGTTCTTC.

The J gene is TRBJ2-1, the V gene TRBV6-1, with a tentative D call TRBD1 (6 bases). The CDR3 has 13 residues. Deletions cut 6 bases from V and 2 bases from J, with 8 bases between. Germline V gene data show CDR1 as MNHNS and CDR2 as SASEGT. As DNA, the CDR3 is TGTGCCAGCAGGAGGACAGCCTACAATGAGCAGTTCTTC. This codes for CASRRTAYNEQFF.

This clonotype came up a few times. The chain couples TRBV12-3 or TRBV12-4 to TRBJ1-2, with D possibly TRBD1 on 5 matching bases. With 6 bases removed from V and 2 bases from J, the gap between germline ends came to 10 bases. This CDR3 comprises 13 residues. CDR3 DNA sequence: TGTGCCAGCAGACCCGACAGCAACTATGGCTACACCTTC. This gives the protein CASRPDSNYGYTF.

V usage is TRBV7-6 and J usage is TRBJ2-3; 7 positions match TRBD2. CDR1 is SGHVS and CDR2 is FNYEAQ in the germline V gene. Trimming at V came to 7 bases and at J to 0 bases, leaving 4 bases not matched to a gene. The CDR3 is 14 residues long. The CDR3 here is CASTRRGSTDTQYF. As DNA, the CDR3 is TGTGCCAGCACCAGGCGGGGGAGCACAGATACGCAGTATTTT.

The chain carries TRBV4-3 and TRBJ2-1; 11 bases are shared with TRBD2. With 5 bases clipped from V and 7 bases from J, the junction kept 10 bases outside the gene matches. The CDR3 has 16 residues. Germline V gene lookup returns CDR1 LGHNA and CDR2 YSLEER. The CDR3 DNA reads as TGCGCCAGCAGCAATCTTCGGACTAGCGGGCGAAATGAGCAGTTCTTC. It yields the protein CASSNLRTSGRNEQFF.

The rearrangement links TRBV7-2 to TRBJ1-3; D gene ambiguous. This CDR3 comprises 17 residues. Trimming shortened V by 0 bases and J by 0 bases, and 12 bases separated the two germline ends. The germline V gene has CDR1 SGHTA and CDR2 FQGNSA. The CDR3 nucleotides read TGTGCCAGCAGCTTAGCAGCGTCCGGAAGCTCTGGAAACACCATATATTTT. This sequence encodes CASSLAASGSSGNTIYF.

The V and J genes are TRBV7-8 and TRBJ2-3, with D possibly matching TRBD2 (6 bases). The germline gives CDR1 SGHVS, CDR2 FQNEAQ. This CDR3 has 16 residues. V lost 5 bases, J lost 2 bases, and 17 bases lay in between. The CDR3 DNA is TGTGCCAGCAGCCCAGGACCGGGAGAGAACACAGATACGCAGTATTTT. Encoded protein: CASSPGPGENTDTQYF. Filled out from reference TRBV7-8 and TRBJ2-3, the complete variable domain reads GAGVSQSPRYKVAKRGQDVALRCDPISGHVSLFWYQQALGQGPEFLTYFQNEAQLDKSGLPSDRFFAERPEGSVSTLKIQRTQQEDSAVYLCASSPGPGENTDTQYFGPGTRLTVL.

This clonotype appeared a few times. CDR3 region: CASARAGELFF. In DNA, the CDR3 is TGTGCCAGCGCCAGGGCCGGGGAGCTGTTTTTT. The chain employs TRBV11-2 and TRBJ2-2; TRBD1 might be the D (5 bases). The CDR3 contains 11 residues. V was cut by 8 bases and J by 6 bases, with 7 bases left in between. The germline V gene has CDR1 SGHAT and CDR2 FQNNGV.

The chain carries TRBV20-1 and TRBJ2-1, with TRBD2 matching over 9 bases. J lost 6 bases, V lost 1 base, and 10 bases had no gene match. The CDR3 consists of 16 residues. CDR1 is DFQATT and CDR2 is SNEGSKA in the germline V gene (reference sequence). This chain's CDR3 is CSARALLSGGRNEQFF. The CDR3 nucleotides read TGCAGTGCTAGAGCCCTCCTTAGCGGGGGCCGCAATGAGCAGTTCTTC.

The chain joins TRBV3-1 to TRBJ2-1; D is uncertain. CDR1 and CDR2 from the germline V gene are LGHDT and YNNKEL (reference sequence). V was cut by 3 bases and J by 1 base, with 22 bases left in between. This CDR3 has 19 residues. CDR3 loop: CASSHPTSCDGRSYNEQFF. Here the CDR3 DNA reads TGTGCCAGCAGCCACCCGACTTCCTGCGACGGTAGGTCCTACAATGAGCAGTTCTTC.

The sample holds many counts of this clonotype. The rearrangement joins TRBV7-2 to TRBJ1-4; D gene uncertain. V gave up 5 bases and J gave up 7 bases, with 8 bases separating them. The V gene's germline CDR1 is SGHTA and CDR2 FQGNSA. The CDR3 is 12 amino acids. The CDR3 DNA sequence: TGTGCCAGCAGCCGGCGGGGTGAAAAACTGTTTTTT. Encoded protein: CASSRRGEKLFF. Filled out from reference TRBV7-2 and TRBJ1-4, the complete variable domain reads GAGVSQSPSNKVTEKGKDVELRCDPISGHTALYWYRQSLGQGLEFLIYFQGNSAPDKSGLPSDRFSAERTGGSVSTLTIQRTQQEDSAVYLCASSRRGEKLFFGSGTQLSVL.

The gene calls are TRBV7-2 and TRBJ2-3, with TRBD2 matching over 9 bases. The CDR3 length is 16 residues. The V gene's germline CDR1 is SGHTA and CDR2 FQGNSA. The V gene end was trimmed by 5 bases and the J gene end by 2 bases; junction bases not matched to a gene: 8. CDR3 loop: CASSRRAGGNTDTQYF. The CDR3 region has the DNA TGTGCCAGCAGCCGCCGGGCGGGGGGGAACACAGATACGCAGTATTTT. Full variable domain (remainder filled in from reference TRBV7-2 and TRBJ2-3): GAGVSQSPSNKVTEKGKDVELRCDPISGHTALYWYRQSLGQGLEFLIYFQGNSAPDKSGLPSDRFSAERTGGSVSTLTIQRTQQEDSAVYLCASSRRAGGNTDTQYFGPGTRLTVL.

This clonotype was seen only a few times. This chain links TRBV4-3 with TRBJ2-2; 7 nucleotides match TRBD2. The CDR3 consists of 17 residues. After removal of 0 bases from V and 1 base from J, the junction contained 5 bases not matched to a gene. The germline V gene encodes CDR1 LGHNA and CDR2 YSLEER. CDR3 DNA sequence: TGCGCCAGCAGCCAAGAGGCGGGAGCGGGGAACACCGGGGAGCTGTTTTTT. It yields the protein CASSQEAGAGNTGELFF.

The chain links TRBV6-1 to TRBJ1-2, with a weak D call TRBD1 (6 bases). CDR1 MNHNS and CDR2 SASEGT come from the germline V gene. V was trimmed by 10 bases and J by 4 bases, leaving 16 bases between them. The CDR3 totals 13 residues. The CDR3 protein is CATQTGIGYGYTF. CDR3 nucleotide sequence: TGTGCCACCCAAACAGGGATTGGCTATGGCTACACCTTC.

The chain has TRBV13 and TRBJ2-1, with D maybe TRBD2 (6 bases). The CDR3 is made up of 16 amino acids. V was trimmed by 0 bases and J by 4 bases, leaving 13 bases between them. The germline gives CDR1 PRHDT, CDR2 FYEKMQ (reference sequence). This CDR3 reads CASSLGRAGSYNEQFF. As DNA, the CDR3 is TGTGCCAGCAGCTTAGGCCGAGCGGGCTCATACAATGAGCAGTTCTTC.

Only a few counts were recorded for this clonotype. The chain uses TRBV29-1 and TRBJ2-2, with 8 bases aligning to TRBD2. Germline V gene data show CDR1 as SQVTM and CDR2 as ANQGSEA. The CDR3 has 14 amino acids. The J segment lost 5 bases and the V segment lost 4 bases, leaving 6 bases of the junction unmatched. The CDR3 coding sequence is TGCAGCGTTGTGGGGCTAGCGGGTACCGGGGAGCTGTTTTTT. This encodes CSVVGLAGTGELFF.

This clonotype has a handful of counts. The J gene is TRBJ2-1, the V gene TRBV7-2; D unresolved. The CDR3 runs to 13 residues. CDR1 is SGHTA and CDR2 is FQGNSA in the germline V gene. Trimming took off 1 base at V and 10 bases at J, with 11 bases between the two ends. CDR3: CASSLVHSGEQFF. DNA of the CDR3: TGTGCCAGCAGCTTAGTGCATTCCGGGGAGCAGTTCTTC.

J is TRBJ1-2 and V is TRBV6-1, with D possibly matching TRBD1 (6 bases). The CDR3 covers 14 residues. V was cut by 4 bases and J by 4 bases, with 13 bases left in between. The germline V gene has CDR1 MNHNS and CDR2 SASEGT. The CDR3 sequence: CASSATGAPYGYTF. The CDR3 coding sequence is TGTGCCAGCAGTGCGACAGGAGCACCCTATGGCTACACCTTC.

The chain recombines TRBV2 with TRBJ2-5; D gene uncertain. The length of the CDR3 is 14 residues. Trimming took off 0 bases at V and 0 bases at J, with 5 bases between the two ends. Germline values: CDR1 SNHLY, CDR2 FYNNEI. CDR3 coding DNA: TGTGCCAGCAGTGAAGCTGTATACCAAGAGACCCAGTACTTC. This codes for CASSEAVYQETQYF.